This TCR beta chain was sequenced for a study of cytomegalovirus exposure and HLA in healthy donors. Study summary: An early data release held approximately 80 million unique TCRs from HLA-typed donors. Study-wide results and limits: A list of 164 TCR beta chains associated with cytomegalovirus was given. HLA-A and HLA-B allele assignments for most subjects were reportedly predicted accurately using TCR beta sequences.

Concerning this clone itself: Its antigen is not identified.

The PCR had 60 Vbeta and 13 Jbeta primers. Repertoires were generated with immunoSEQ multiplex PCR, while TCRdb's copy carries only in-frame clones and drops some. The sample holds about 130,000 clones, roughly 79% seen once. Sequenced material: PBMCs. This receptor was taken from a boy younger than 10 in good health and CMV-seronegative.

This CDR3 is CSASAAAEAFF. CDR3 sequence (DNA): TGCAGTGCCTCGGCCGCAGCGGAAGCTTTCTTT. The chain is built from TRBV20-1 and TRBJ1-1; D call uncertain. V lost 6 bases, J lost 8 bases, and 13 bases lay in between. This CDR3 region has 11 residues. The V gene's germline CDR1 is DFQATT and CDR2 SNEGSKA (reference sequence).